One TCR beta chain is described in this entry. Its antigen is still unknown. V was pared by 5 bases and J by 3 bases, with 7 bases of the junction left unmatched. CDR3 size: 16 residues. Each CDR3 protein gets one entry after TCRdb re-called the RT-PCR reads with MiXCR. The table shows 800,000 to 1,000,000 distinct CDR3 sequences, with approximately 21% occurring only once. This sample stems from a study of response to subunit inactivated influenza vaccine. General observations from the study: Authors suggested each seasonal influenza vaccination recruits few new T cells.

The specimen comprised PBMCs from blood, sampled about 5 days after vaccination. This TCR came from a man over 45 who received an inactivated influenza vaccine. This rearrangement joins TRBV12-3 or TRBV12-4 to TRBJ2-7; TRBD2 agrees at 13 bases. The CDR3 spells CASSQGGLAGSYEQYF. As DNA, the CDR3 is TGTGCCAGCAGTCAGGGGGGACTAGCGGGGAGCTACGAGCAGTACTTC.